This T cell receptor beta chain was retrieved from a study of cytomegalovirus exposure and HLA in healthy donors. The study ran its PCR with 60 Vbeta and 13 Jbeta primers. Produced via immunoSEQ multiplex PCR; TCRdb's table is partial and in-frame only. Of around 120,000 clones listed, around 74% are singletons. Looked up from germline, CDR1 is WNHNN and CDR2 is SYGVQD (reference sequence). V was clipped by 0 bases and J by 1 base, with 9 bases between them. The CDR3 sequence is 15 residues long. What was sequenced was PBMCs. The V call is TRBV10-1, the J call TRBJ1-1; the D gene is possibly TRBD1 (5 bases). The TCR was taken from a man in his 60s in good health and CMV-seropositive. CDR3 sequence reads: CASSESGRENTEAFF. CDR3 in DNA: TGCGCCAGCAGTGAGTCCGGCAGGGAGAACACTGAAGCTTTCTTT.